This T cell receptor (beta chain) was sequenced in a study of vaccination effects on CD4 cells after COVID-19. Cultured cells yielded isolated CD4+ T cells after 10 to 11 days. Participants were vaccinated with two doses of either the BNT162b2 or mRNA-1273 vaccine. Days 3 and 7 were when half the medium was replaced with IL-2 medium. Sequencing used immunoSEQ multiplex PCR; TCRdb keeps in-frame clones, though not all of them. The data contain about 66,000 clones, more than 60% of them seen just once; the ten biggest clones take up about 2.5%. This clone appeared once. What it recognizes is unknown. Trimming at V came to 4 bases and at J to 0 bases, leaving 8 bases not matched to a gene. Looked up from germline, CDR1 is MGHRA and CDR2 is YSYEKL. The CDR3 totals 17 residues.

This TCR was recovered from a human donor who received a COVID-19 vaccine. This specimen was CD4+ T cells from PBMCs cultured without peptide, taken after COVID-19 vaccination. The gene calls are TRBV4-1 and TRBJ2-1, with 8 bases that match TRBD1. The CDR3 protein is CASSRTGQGGSYNEQFF. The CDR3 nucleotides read TGCGCCAGCAGCCGAACTGGACAGGGAGGCTCCTACAATGAGCAGTTCTTC.